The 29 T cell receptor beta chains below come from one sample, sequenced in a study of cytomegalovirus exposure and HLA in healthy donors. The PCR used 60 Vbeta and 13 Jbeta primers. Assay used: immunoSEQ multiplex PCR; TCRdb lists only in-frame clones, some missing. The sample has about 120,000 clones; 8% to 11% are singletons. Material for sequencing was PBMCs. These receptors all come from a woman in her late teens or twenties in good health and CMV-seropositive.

This CDR3 reads CASRPTGENEKLFF. CDR3 bases: TGTGCCAGCAGACCGACAGGGGAGAATGAAAAACTGTTTTTT. The chain carries TRBV7-8 and TRBJ1-4; TRBD1 aligns across 8 bases. Trimming cost V 6 bases and J 5 bases; bases outside gene matches: 5. The CDR3 contains 14 residues. CDR1 and CDR2 from the germline V gene are SGHVS and FQNEAQ.

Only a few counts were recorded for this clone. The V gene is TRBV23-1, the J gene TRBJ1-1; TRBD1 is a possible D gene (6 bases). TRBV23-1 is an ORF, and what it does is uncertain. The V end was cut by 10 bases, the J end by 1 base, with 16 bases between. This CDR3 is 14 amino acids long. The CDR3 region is CAKLDSRANTEAFF. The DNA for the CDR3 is TGCGCCAAACTGGACAGTCGGGCGAACACTGAAGCTTTCTTT.

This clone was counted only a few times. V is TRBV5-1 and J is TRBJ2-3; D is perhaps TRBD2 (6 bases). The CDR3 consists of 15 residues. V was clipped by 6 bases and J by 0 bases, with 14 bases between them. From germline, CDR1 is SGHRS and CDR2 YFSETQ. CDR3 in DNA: TGCGCCAGCACATTAGCGGAAACTAGCACAGATACGCAGTATTTT. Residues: CASTLAETSTDTQYF.

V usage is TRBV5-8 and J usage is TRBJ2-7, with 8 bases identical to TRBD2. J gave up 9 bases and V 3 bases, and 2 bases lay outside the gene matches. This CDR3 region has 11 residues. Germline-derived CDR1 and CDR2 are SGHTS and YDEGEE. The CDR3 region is CASSWRGVQYF. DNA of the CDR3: TGTGCCAGCAGCTGGCGGGGGGTGCAGTACTTC.

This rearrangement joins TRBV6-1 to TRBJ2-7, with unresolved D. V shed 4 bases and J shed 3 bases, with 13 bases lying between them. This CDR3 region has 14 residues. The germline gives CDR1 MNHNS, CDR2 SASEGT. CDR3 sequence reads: CASSVSPLGYEQYF. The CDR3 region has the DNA TGTGCCAGCAGTGTCTCACCCCTAGGCTACGAGCAGTACTTC.

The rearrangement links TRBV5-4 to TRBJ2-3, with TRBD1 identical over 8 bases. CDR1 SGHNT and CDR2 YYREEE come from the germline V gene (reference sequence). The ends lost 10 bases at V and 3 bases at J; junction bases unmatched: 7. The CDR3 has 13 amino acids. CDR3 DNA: TGTGCCTCGGCAGGGGGCATGACAGATACGCAGTATTTT. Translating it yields CASAGGMTDTQYF.

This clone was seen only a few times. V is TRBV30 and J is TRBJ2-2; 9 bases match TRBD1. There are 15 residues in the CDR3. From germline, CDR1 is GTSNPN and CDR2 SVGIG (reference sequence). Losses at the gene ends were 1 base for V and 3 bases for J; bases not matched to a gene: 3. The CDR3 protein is CAWSGDREDTGELFF. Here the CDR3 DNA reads TGTGCCTGGAGTGGGGACAGGGAGGACACCGGGGAGCTGTTTTTT.

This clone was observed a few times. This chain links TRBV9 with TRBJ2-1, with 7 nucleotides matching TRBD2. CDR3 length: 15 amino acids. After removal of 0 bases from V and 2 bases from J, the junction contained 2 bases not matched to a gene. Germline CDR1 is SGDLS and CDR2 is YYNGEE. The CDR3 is CASSVASGTYNEQFF. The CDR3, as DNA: TGTGCCAGCAGCGTAGCCAGCGGGACCTACAATGAGCAGTTCTTC.

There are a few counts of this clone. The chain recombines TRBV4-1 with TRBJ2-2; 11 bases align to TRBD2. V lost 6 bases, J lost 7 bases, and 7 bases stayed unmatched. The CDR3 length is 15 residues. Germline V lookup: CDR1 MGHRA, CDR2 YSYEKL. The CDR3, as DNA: TGCGCCAGCAGACCCACTAGCGGGAGAAGCGGGGAGCTGTTTTTT. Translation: CASRPTSGRSGELFF.

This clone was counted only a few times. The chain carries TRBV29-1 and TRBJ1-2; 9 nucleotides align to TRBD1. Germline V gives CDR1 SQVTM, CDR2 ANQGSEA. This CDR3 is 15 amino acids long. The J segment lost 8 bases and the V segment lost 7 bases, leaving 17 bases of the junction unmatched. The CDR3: CSAILTGGPGGGYTF. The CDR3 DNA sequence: TGCAGCGCTATCCTCACAGGGGGCCCCGGGGGGGGCTACACCTTC.

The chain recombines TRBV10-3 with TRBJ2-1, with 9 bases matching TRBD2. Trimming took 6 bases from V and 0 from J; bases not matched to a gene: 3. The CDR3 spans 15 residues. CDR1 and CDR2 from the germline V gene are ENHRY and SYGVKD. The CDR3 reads CAISETSGSYNEQFF. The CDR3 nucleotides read TGTGCCATCAGCGAGACTAGCGGCTCCTACAATGAGCAGTTCTTC.

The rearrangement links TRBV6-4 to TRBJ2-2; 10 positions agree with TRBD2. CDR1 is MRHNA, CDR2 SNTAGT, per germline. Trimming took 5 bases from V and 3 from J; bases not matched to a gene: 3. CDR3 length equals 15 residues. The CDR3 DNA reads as TGTGCCAGCAGTCCCGGGACTAGCGACACCGGGGAGCTGTTTTTT. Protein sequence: CASSPGTSDTGELFF.

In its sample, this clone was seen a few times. The CDR3 loop is CASHHQFLGWRNTEAFF. The CDR3 bases are TGTGCCAGTCATCACCAGTTTCTTGGGTGGAGGAACACTGAAGCTTTCTTT. The V gene is TRBV19, the J gene TRBJ1-1, with D hard to call. Between the trimmed V and J ends, which lost 8 bases and 1 base, there was a span of 23 bases. The length of the CDR3 is 17 residues. The germline V gene encodes CDR1 LNHDA and CDR2 SQIVND (reference sequence).

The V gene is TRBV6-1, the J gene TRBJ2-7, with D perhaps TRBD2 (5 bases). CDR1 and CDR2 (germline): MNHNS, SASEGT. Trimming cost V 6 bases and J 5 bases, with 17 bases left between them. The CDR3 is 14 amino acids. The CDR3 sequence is CASSLGEGAHEQYF. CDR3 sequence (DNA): TGTGCCAGCAGCCTAGGAGAGGGAGCCCACGAGCAGTACTTC.

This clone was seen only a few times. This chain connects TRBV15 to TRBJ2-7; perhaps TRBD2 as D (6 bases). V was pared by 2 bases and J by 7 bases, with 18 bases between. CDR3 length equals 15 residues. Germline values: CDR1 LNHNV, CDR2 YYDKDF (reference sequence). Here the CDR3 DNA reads TGTGCCACCAGCAGATCGCCGGGACTTGGCCTTGAGCAGTACTTC. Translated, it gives CATSRSPGLGLEQYF.

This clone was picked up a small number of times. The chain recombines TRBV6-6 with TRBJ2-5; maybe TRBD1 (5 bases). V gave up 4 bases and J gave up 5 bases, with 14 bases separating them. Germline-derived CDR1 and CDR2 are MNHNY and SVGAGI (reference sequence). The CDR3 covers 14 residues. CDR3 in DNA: TGTGCCAGCAGTTCCCCATCAGGGCTGGAGACCCAGTACTTC. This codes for CASSSPSGLETQYF.

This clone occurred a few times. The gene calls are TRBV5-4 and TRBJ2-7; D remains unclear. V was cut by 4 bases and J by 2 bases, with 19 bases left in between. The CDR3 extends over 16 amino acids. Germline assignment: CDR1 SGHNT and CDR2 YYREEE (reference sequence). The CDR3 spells CASSAEPLQTTYEQYF. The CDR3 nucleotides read TGTGCCAGCAGCGCGGAACCTCTTCAAACAACCTACGAGCAGTACTTC.

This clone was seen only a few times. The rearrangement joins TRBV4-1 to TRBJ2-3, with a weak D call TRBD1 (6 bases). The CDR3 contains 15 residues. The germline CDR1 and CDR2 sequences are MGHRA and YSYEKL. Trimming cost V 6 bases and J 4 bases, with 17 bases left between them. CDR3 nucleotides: TGCGCCAGCAGTCCCGACAGGTGGTTCTCAGATACGCAGTATTTT. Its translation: CASSPDRWFSDTQYF.

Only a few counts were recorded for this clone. CDR3 DNA sequence: TGTGCCAGCAGCCGGGAACAGGGAATGGCTGAAGCTTTCTTT. Its protein is CASSREQGMAEAFF. The chain employs TRBV5-4 and TRBJ1-1, with D possibly being TRBD1 (6 bases). The CDR3 consists of 14 residues. V dropped 4 bases and J dropped 6 bases, with 16 bases sitting between them. CDR1 SGHNT and CDR2 YYREEE come from the germline V gene (reference sequence). The full variable domain, completed using reference TRBV5-4 and TRBJ1-1, is ETGVTQSPTHLIKTRGQQVTLRCSSQSGHNTVSWYQQALGQGPQFIFQYYREEENGRGNFPPRFSGLQFPNYSSELNVNALELDDSALYLCASSREQGMAEAFFGQGTRLTVV.

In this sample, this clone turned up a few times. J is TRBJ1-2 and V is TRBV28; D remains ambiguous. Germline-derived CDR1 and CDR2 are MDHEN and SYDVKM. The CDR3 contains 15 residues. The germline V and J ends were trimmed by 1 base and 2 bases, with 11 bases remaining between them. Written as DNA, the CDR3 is TGTGCCAGCAGTTTATCGGGGATAGTGAACTATGGCTACACCTTC. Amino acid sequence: CASSLSGIVNYGYTF.

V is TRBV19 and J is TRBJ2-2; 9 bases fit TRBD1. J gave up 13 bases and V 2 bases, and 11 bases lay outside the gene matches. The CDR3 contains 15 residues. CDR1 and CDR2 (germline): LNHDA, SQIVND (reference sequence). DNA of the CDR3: TGTGCCAGTAGTATAAAGGGACAGGGAGGGAAGGGGCTGTTTTTT. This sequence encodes CASSIKGQGGKGLFF.

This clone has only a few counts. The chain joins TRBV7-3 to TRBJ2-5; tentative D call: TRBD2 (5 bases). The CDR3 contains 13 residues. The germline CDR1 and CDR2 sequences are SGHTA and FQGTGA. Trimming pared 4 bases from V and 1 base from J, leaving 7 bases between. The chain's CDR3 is CASSSGIQETQYF. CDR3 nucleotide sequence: TGTGCCAGCAGCTCCGGGATCCAAGAGACCCAGTACTTC.

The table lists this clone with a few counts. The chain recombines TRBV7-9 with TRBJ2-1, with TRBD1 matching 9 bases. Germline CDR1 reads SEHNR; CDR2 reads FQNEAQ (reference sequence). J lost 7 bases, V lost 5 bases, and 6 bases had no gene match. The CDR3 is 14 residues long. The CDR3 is CASSHWDRDNEQFF. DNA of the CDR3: TGTGCCAGCAGCCATTGGGACAGGGATAATGAGCAGTTCTTC.

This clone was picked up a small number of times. CDR3 nucleotide sequence: TGTGCCAGTAGTATAAACCGGGGGGCAGGTGAAAAACTGTTTTTT. This translates into CASSINRGAGEKLFF. This chain connects TRBV19 to TRBJ1-4, with D possibly TRBD1 on 6 matching bases. Deletions cut 2 bases from V and 7 bases from J, with 14 bases between. Germline V gene sequence: CDR1 LNHDA, CDR2 SQIVND (reference sequence). CDR3 size: 15 residues. Drawing the rest from reference TRBV19 and TRBJ1-4, the complete variable domain is DGGITQSPKYLFRKEGQNVTLSCEQNLNHDAMYWYRQDPGQGLRLIYYSQIVNDFQKGDIAEGYSVSREKKESFPLTVTSAQKNPTAFYLCASSINRGAGEKLFFGSGTQLSVL.

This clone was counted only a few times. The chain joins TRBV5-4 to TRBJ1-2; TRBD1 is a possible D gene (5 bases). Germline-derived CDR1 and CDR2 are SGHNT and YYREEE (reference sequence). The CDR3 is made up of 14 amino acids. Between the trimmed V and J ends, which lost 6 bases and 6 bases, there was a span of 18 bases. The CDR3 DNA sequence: TGTGCCAGCAACCTGAGGCAGGGCCGGAATGGCTACACCTTC. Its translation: CASNLRQGRNGYTF.

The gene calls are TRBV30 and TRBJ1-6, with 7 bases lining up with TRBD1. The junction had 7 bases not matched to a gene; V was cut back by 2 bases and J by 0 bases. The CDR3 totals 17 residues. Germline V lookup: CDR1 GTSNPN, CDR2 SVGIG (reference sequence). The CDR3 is CAWSPPQGSSYNSPLHF. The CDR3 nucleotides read TGTGCCTGGAGTCCGCCACAGGGGAGCTCCTATAATTCACCCCTCCACTTT.

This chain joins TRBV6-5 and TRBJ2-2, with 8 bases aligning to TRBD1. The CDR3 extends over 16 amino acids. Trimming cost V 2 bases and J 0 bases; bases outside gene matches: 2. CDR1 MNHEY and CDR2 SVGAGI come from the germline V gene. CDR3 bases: TGTGCCAGCAGTTACACGGGACAGGCGAACACCGGGGAGCTGTTTTTT. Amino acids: CASSYTGQANTGELFF.

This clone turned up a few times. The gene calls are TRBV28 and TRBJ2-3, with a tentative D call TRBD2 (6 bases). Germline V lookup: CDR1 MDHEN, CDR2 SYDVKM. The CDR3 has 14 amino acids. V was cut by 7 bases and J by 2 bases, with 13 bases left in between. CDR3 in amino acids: CASNDRGDTDTQYF. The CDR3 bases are TGTGCCAGCAATGATCGCGGGGACACAGATACGCAGTATTTT.

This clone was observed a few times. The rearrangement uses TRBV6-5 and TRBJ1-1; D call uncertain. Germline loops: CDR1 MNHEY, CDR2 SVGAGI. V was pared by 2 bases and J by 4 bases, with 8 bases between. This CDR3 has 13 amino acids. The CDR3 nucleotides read TGTGCCAGCAGTTACGACTGGTTCACTGAAGCTTTCTTT. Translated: CASSYDWFTEAFF.